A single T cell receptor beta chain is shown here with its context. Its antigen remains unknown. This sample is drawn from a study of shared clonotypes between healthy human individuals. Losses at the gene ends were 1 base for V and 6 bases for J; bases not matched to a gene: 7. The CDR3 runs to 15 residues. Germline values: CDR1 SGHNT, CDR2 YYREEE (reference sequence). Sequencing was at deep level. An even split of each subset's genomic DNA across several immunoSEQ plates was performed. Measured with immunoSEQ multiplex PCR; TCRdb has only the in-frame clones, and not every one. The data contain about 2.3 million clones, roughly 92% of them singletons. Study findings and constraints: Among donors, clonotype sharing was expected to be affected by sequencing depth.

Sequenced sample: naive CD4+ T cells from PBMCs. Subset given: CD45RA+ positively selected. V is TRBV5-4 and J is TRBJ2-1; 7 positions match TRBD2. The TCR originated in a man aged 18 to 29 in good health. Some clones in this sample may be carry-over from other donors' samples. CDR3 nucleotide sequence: TGTGCCAGCAGCTTGCGGCTAGCGGCCGCCAATGAGCAGTTCTTC. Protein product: CASSLRLAAANEQFF. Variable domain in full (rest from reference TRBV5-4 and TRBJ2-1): ETGVTQSPTHLIKTRGQQVTLRCSSQSGHNTVSWYQQALGQGPQFIFQYYREEENGRGNFPPRFSGLQFPNYSSELNVNALELDDSALYLCASSLRLAAANEQFFGPGTRLTVL.